These 28 T cell receptor beta chains were sequenced from one sample in a study of T cells after yellow fever vaccination. TCRdb passed the 5' RACE reads through MiXCR, listing each CDR3 protein once. The repertoire has hundreds of thousands of distinct CDR3 sequences, roughly 8.7% of them found once; the top ten carry about 3.5%. This specimen consisted of CD4+ T cells sorted from PBMCs, obtained 5 days after the yellow fever booster vaccination. These receptors were obtained from a man younger than 30 who received the YFV17D yellow fever vaccine.

This sequence joins TRBV5-1 and TRBJ2-1; possible D gene TRBD2, 5 bases. Germline V gene lookup returns CDR1 SGHRS and CDR2 YFSETQ. Between the trimmed V and J ends, which lost 0 bases and 9 bases, there was a span of 19 bases. The CDR3 is 16 residues long. Here the CDR3 DNA reads TGCGCCAGCAGCTTGGTGAATTCGCGGGCGAAGGGTGAGCAGTTCTTC. The encoded protein is CASSLVNSRAKGEQFF.

There are many counts of this clonotype. This chain links TRBV10-3 with TRBJ1-1; TRBD1 agrees at 10 bases. Trimming at V came to 6 bases and at J to 5 bases, leaving 6 bases not matched to a gene. From germline, CDR1 is ENHRY and CDR2 SYGVKD. This CDR3 has 14 amino acids. The CDR3 spells CAIRGGQGNTEAFF. For the CDR3, the DNA is TGTGCCATCAGGGGGGGACAGGGGAATACTGAAGCTTTCTTT.

This clonotype was detected a few times. This chain's CDR3 is CASSPAVGGYTF. CDR3 DNA: TGTGCCAGCAGTCCCGCGGTCGGAGGCTACACCTTC. J is TRBJ1-2 and V is TRBV27; D unresolved. Germline values: CDR1 MNHEY, CDR2 SMNVEV (reference sequence). Trimming took off 5 bases at V and 8 bases at J, with 12 bases between the two ends. This CDR3 region has 12 residues.

This rearrangement joins TRBV20-1 to TRBJ2-1, with 9 bases that match TRBD2. V lost 4 bases and J lost 5; bases outside the gene matches: 6. Per the germline V gene, CDR1 is DFQATT and CDR2 is SNEGSKA (reference sequence). CDR3 length: 14 residues. CDR3 in DNA: TGCAGTGCTACCCCGGGACTAGCTAACAATGAGCAGTTCTTC. Protein product: CSATPGLANNEQFF.

This clonotype was observed a few times. This chain uses TRBV3-1 with TRBJ2-1, with 10 nucleotides matching TRBD2. Germline trimming cut 3 bases from V and 9 bases from J; bases unmatched to any gene: 8. Per the germline V gene, CDR1 is LGHDT and CDR2 is YNNKEL (reference sequence). The CDR3 totals 15 residues. The CDR3 reads CASSHGAGGDSEQFF. CDR3 nucleotides: TGTGCCAGCAGCCATGGAGCGGGGGGGGATAGTGAGCAGTTCTTC.

There are a few counts of this clonotype. The chain recombines TRBV5-6 with TRBJ2-6, with 7 bases matching TRBD1. The CDR3 runs 17 residues. In germline, CDR1 is SGHDT, CDR2 YYEEEE. After removal of 4 bases from V and 0 bases from J, the junction contained 7 bases not matched to a gene. CDR3 coding DNA: TGTGCCAGCAGCATGGGACAGTTCCCCTCTGGGGCCAACGTCCTGACTTTC. It yields the protein CASSMGQFPSGANVLTF.

The gene calls are TRBV20-1 and TRBJ1-6; D might be TRBD1 (6 bases). Germline values: CDR1 DFQATT, CDR2 SNEGSKA (reference sequence). The CDR3 is 15 residues long. V was shortened by 1 base and J by 9 bases, with 16 bases between the two germline ends. DNA for the CDR3: TGCAGTGCTAGAGTACAGGGCAAGCTTGGTTCACCCCTCCACTTT. Residues: CSARVQGKLGSPLHF.

This clonotype has just a few counts. The J gene is TRBJ2-1, the V gene TRBV5-1; unclear D gene. The CDR3 length is 13 residues. CDR1 SGHRS and CDR2 YFSETQ come from the germline V gene. The V and J ends lost 1 base and 10 bases respectively, with 12 bases between them. CDR3 nucleotide sequence: TGCGCCAGCAGCTTGACTACCGTGTGGGAGCAGTTCTTC. Its translation is CASSLTTVWEQFF. Together with reference TRBV5-1 and TRBJ2-1, the CDR3 gives the full variable domain: KAGVTQTPRYLIKTRGQQVTLSCSPISGHRSVSWYQQTPGQGLQFLFEYFSETQRNKGNFPGRFSGRQFSNSRSEMNVSTLELGDSALYLCASSLTTVWEQFFGPGTRLTVL.

Only one count was recorded for this clonotype. The CDR3 DNA follows: TGTGCCTGGAGTGTACTGGCGAGGGTCGAGCAGTACTTC. Protein: CAWSVLARVEQYF. The chain has TRBV30 and TRBJ2-7; D perhaps matches TRBD2 (5 bases). Trimming removed 0 bases at V and 6 bases at J, with 12 bases between. CDR1 and CDR2 from the germline V gene are GTSNPN and SVGIG (reference sequence). There are 13 residues in the CDR3.

The table lists this clonotype with a few counts. This chain joins TRBV7-9 and TRBJ2-1; D unclear. This CDR3 has 12 residues. Trimming left V 4 bases short and J 15 bases short, with 16 bases between. Germline lookup yields CDR1 SEHNR and CDR2 FQNEAQ (reference sequence). Here the CDR3 DNA reads TGTGCCAGCAGCTCTGGGCCGGAGACGGGGTTCTTC. Protein: CASSSGPETGFF.

The chain employs TRBV24-1 and TRBJ2-2; no clear D gene. From germline, CDR1 is KGHDR and CDR2 SFDVKD. The CDR3 extends over 16 amino acids. The V end was cut by 4 bases, the J end by 1 base, with 12 bases between. CDR3 sequence (DNA): TGTGCCACCAGTGAACTGGGCGAAGGGAACACCGGGGAGCTGTTTTTT. It is translated as CATSELGEGNTGELFF.

V gene TRBV29-1 combines with J gene TRBJ1-5; D may be TRBD1 (6 bases). Trimming removed 4 bases at V and 12 bases at J, with 19 bases between. CDR1 is SQVTM, CDR2 ANQGSEA, per germline. This CDR3 is 13 amino acids long. CDR3 region: CSVVAGAAGVQHF. The CDR3, as DNA: TGCAGCGTTGTAGCAGGGGCCGCCGGTGTCCAGCATTTT.

This clonotype was counted a few times. The V call is TRBV9, the J call TRBJ2-5, with D possibly matching TRBD2 (6 bases). The germline V gene encodes CDR1 SGDLS and CDR2 YYNGEE. The CDR3 consists of 14 residues. Trimming pared 3 bases from V and 2 bases from J, leaving 11 bases between. CDR3 residues: CASSAGDLQETQYF. In DNA form, the CDR3 reads TGTGCCAGCAGCGCGGGGGACCTTCAAGAGACCCAGTACTTC.

There are many counts of this clonotype. The J gene is TRBJ2-2, the V gene TRBV12-3 or TRBV12-4, with D possibly being TRBD2 (5 bases). V lost 7 bases and J 2 bases, leaving 14 bases between the germline ends. The CDR3 runs 15 residues. The CDR3 reads CASTRGLANTGELFF. Here the CDR3 DNA reads TGTGCCAGCACCCGAGGCCTAGCTAACACCGGGGAGCTGTTTTTT.

This clonotype was seen more than once but under ten times. CDR3 loop: CASRTGQAPLHF. The CDR3, as DNA: TGTGCCAGCAGGACAGGGCAGGCACCCCTCCACTTT. The chain has TRBV27 and TRBJ1-6; 7 nucleotides align to TRBD1. The CDR3 consists of 12 residues. Trimming took 6 bases from V and 11 from J; bases not matched to a gene: 4. Germline V gene sequence: CDR1 MNHEY, CDR2 SMNVEV (reference sequence).

In its sample, this clonotype was seen many times. The rearrangement uses TRBV6-5 and TRBJ1-2; D unresolved. Trimming took 2 bases from V and 2 from J, leaving 6 bases between them. The CDR3 extends over 13 amino acids. CDR1 MNHEY and CDR2 SVGAGI come from the germline V gene. As DNA, the CDR3 is TGTGCCAGCAGTTACGAAGACAACTATGGCTACACCTTC. Translated: CASSYEDNYGYTF.

This clonotype was seen a few times. The genes are TRBV9 and TRBJ2-3; D remains ambiguous. The ends were cut back, 3 bases at V and 6 bases at J, with 11 bases in the middle. CDR3 length equals 13 residues. The germline V gene has CDR1 SGDLS and CDR2 YYNGEE. Here the CDR3 reads CASSAGPGDTQYF. CDR3 nucleotides: TGTGCCAGCAGCGCGGGCCCCGGGGATACGCAGTATTTT.

This clonotype occurred a few times. The chain's CDR3 is CASSFSRRGQVGYTF. The DNA of the CDR3 is TGTGCCAGCAGTTTTTCTCGCAGGGGGCAAGTTGGCTACACCTTC. V is TRBV28 and J is TRBJ1-2; 8 nucleotides line up with TRBD1. This CDR3 has 15 amino acids. V shed 3 bases and J 7 bases; nucleotides not matched to a gene: 10. Germline CDR1 and CDR2: MDHEN and SYDVKM.

V gene TRBV7-2 combines with J gene TRBJ1-2; 9 bases match TRBD1. Looked up from germline, CDR1 is SGHTA and CDR2 is FQGNSA. Trimming removed 5 bases from V and 2 bases from J; junction bases left unmatched: 3. This CDR3 is built from 14 residues. In nucleotides, the CDR3 is TGTGCCAGCAGCCAGGGGACAGGGAACTATGGCTACACCTTC. Protein sequence: CASSQGTGNYGYTF.

This clonotype was seen only a few times. The J gene is TRBJ2-5, the V gene TRBV5-1; D might be TRBD1 or TRBD2, each matching 5 bases. The CDR3 totals 16 residues. The germline CDR1 and CDR2 sequences are SGHRS and YFSETQ. V was clipped by 0 bases and J by 4 bases, with 16 bases between them. The CDR3 DNA sequence: TGCGCCAGCAGCTTGGGGGGGACCGGGGCCGGAGAGACCCAGTACTTC. This sequence encodes CASSLGGTGAGETQYF.

This clonotype appeared many times. V and J are TRBV5-1 and TRBJ2-5; D call uncertain. Germline loops: CDR1 SGHRS, CDR2 YFSETQ. CDR3 length equals 14 residues. Trimming took off 3 bases at V and 5 bases at J, with 14 bases between the two ends. This chain's CDR3 is CASSWTLTSETQYF. CDR3 DNA sequence: TGCGCCAGCAGCTGGACCCTGACTTCGGAGACCCAGTACTTC.

This clonotype was picked up a small number of times. The chain has TRBV7-8 and TRBJ1-3; D might be TRBD1 (5 bases). CDR1 SGHVS and CDR2 FQNEAQ come from the germline V gene. V dropped 3 bases and J dropped 4 bases, with 13 bases sitting between them. The length of the CDR3 is 15 residues. CDR3 DNA sequence: TGTGCCAGCAGCTTCGAGGGGCGCCGAGGAAACACCATATATTTT. This codes for CASSFEGRRGNTIYF. The full variable domain, in which reference TRBV7-8 and TRBJ1-3 provide the parts outside the CDR3, is GAGVSQSPRYKVAKRGQDVALRCDPISGHVSLFWYQQALGQGPEFLTYFQNEAQLDKSGLPSDRFFAERPEGSVSTLKIQRTQQEDSAVYLCASSFEGRRGNTIYFGEGSWLTVV.

This clonotype was seen more than once but under ten times. This chain connects TRBV7-6 to TRBJ1-1; D ambiguous. Germline CDR1 reads SGHVS; CDR2 reads FNYEAQ. The CDR3 contains 16 residues. Trimming took off 1 base at V and 5 bases at J, with 17 bases between the two ends. CDR3: CASSLGSGDLGTEAFF. The CDR3 region has the DNA TGTGCCAGCAGCTTAGGATCCGGCGACCTAGGGACTGAAGCTTTCTTT.

In this sample, this clonotype turned up a few times. The J gene is TRBJ2-7, the V gene TRBV10-3, with 12 bases fitting TRBD2. The CDR3 consists of 14 residues. Trimming cost V 11 bases and J 4 bases; bases outside gene matches: 9. Germline CDR1 is ENHRY and CDR2 is SYGVKD. The CDR3 bases are TGTGCCGGCTCGACTAGCGGGGGCTCTTACGAGCAGTACTTC. It translates to CAGSTSGGSYEQYF.

This clonotype was seen ten or more times. This chain joins TRBV29-1 and TRBJ2-1; 13 bases are a match to TRBD2. Germline lookup yields CDR1 SQVTM and CDR2 ANQGSEA. The trim removed 5 bases at V and 4 bases at J, leaving 8 bases unmatched. This CDR3 has 16 residues. The CDR3 DNA sequence: TGCAGCGTTATCGGACTAGCGGGGGCCATTTACAATGAGCAGTTCTTC. Its protein is CSVIGLAGAIYNEQFF.

This clonotype was seen a few times. The chain carries TRBV7-6 and TRBJ1-4, with TRBD1 as a possible D gene (6 bases). This CDR3 comprises 16 residues. The germline V gene encodes CDR1 SGHVS and CDR2 FNYEAQ. The V gene lost 3 bases and the J gene lost 8 bases, with 19 bases spanning the gap. CDR3 residues: CASSFSTGSGGEKLFF. Here the CDR3 DNA reads TGTGCCAGCAGCTTTTCCACAGGGAGCGGAGGCGAAAAACTGTTTTTT.

The table lists this clonotype with a few counts. J is TRBJ1-1 and V is TRBV7-2; possible D gene TRBD1, 5 bases. Germline V lookup: CDR1 SGHTA, CDR2 FQGNSA. This CDR3 spans 15 amino acids. Between the trimmed V and J ends, which lost 5 bases and 7 bases, there was a span of 20 bases. CDR3 protein: CASSPYIPRGSEAFF. The CDR3 DNA reads TGTGCCAGCAGCCCTTACATACCTCGGGGGAGTGAAGCTTTCTTT.

The V call is TRBV20-1, the J call TRBJ1-1, with no clear D. V dropped 1 base and J dropped 3 bases, with 9 bases sitting between them. Germline V gives CDR1 DFQATT, CDR2 SNEGSKA (reference sequence). The CDR3 runs 13 residues. The CDR3, as DNA: TGCAGTGCTAGAGGTGGGATTTACACTGAAGCTTTCTTT. It is translated as CSARGGIYTEAFF.